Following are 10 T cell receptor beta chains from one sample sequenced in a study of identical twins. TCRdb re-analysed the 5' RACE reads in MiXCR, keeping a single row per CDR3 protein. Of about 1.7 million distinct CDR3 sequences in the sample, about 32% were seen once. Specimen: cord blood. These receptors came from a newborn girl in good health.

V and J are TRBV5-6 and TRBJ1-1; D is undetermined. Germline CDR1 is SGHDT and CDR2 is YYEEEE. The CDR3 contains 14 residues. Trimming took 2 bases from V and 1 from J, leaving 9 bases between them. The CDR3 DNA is TGTGCCAGCAGCTTTAGGGTGGAGAACACTGAAGCTTTCTTT. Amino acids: CASSFRVENTEAFF.

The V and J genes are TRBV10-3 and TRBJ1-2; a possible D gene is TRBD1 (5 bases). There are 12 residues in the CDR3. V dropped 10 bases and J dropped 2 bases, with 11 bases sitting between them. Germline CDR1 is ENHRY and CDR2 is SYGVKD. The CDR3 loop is CATRQSNYGYTF. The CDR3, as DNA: TGTGCCACCCGACAGTCGAACTATGGCTACACCTTC.

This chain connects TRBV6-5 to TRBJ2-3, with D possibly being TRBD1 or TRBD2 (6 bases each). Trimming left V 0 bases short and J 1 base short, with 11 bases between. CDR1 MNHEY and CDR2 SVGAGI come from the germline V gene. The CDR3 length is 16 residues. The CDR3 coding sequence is TGTGCCAGCAGTTACTCGGGGGGCGCGGGCACAGATACGCAGTATTTT. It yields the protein CASSYSGGAGTDTQYF.

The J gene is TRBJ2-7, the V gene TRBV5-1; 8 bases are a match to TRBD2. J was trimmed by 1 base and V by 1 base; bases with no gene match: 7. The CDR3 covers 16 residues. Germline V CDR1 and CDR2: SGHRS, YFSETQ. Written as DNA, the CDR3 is TGCGCCAGCAGCTTGCCCCGGCGGGAGGTATCCTACGAGCAGTACTTC. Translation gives CASSLPRREVSYEQYF.

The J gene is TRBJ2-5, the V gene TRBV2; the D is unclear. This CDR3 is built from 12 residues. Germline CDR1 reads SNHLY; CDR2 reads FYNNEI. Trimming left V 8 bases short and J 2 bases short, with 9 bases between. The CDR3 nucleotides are TGTGCCAGCCTGGGCTCGCAAGAGACCCAGTACTTC. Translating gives CASLGSQETQYF.

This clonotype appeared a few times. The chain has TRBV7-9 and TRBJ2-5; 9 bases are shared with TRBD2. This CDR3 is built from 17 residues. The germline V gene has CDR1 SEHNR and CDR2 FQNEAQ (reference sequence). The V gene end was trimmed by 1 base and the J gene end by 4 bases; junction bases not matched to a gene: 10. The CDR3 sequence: CASSLEGLAMTRETQYF. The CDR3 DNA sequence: TGTGCCAGCAGCTTAGAAGGACTAGCGATGACCCGAGAGACCCAGTACTTC.

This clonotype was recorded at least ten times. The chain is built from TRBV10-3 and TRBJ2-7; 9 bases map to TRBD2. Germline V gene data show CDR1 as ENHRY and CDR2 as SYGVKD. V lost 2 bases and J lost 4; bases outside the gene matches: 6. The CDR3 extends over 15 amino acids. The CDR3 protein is CAISEGGSGGYEQYF. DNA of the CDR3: TGTGCCATCAGTGAGGGCGGTAGCGGGGGTTACGAGCAGTACTTC.

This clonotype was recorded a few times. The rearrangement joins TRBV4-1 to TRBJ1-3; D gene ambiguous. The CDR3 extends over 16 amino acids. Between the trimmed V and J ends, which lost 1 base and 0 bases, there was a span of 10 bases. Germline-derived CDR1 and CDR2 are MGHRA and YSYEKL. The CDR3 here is CASSQGMGRSGNTIYF. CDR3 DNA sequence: TGCGCCAGCAGCCAAGGGATGGGTCGCTCTGGAAACACCATATATTTT.

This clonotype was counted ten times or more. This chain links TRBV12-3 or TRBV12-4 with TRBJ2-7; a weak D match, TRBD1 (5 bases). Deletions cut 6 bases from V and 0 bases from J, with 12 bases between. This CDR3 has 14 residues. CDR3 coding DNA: TGTGCCAGCAGCCTAGAGGACACCTCCTACGAGCAGTACTTC. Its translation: CASSLEDTSYEQYF.

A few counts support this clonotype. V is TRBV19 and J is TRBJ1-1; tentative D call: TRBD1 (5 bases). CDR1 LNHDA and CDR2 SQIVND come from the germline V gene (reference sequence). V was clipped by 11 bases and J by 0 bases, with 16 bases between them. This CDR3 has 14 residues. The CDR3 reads CASTPGRVNTEAFF. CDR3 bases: TGTGCCTCAACCCCAGGGCGGGTGAACACTGAAGCTTTCTTT.